Reported below is one T cell receptor (beta chain). What it binds is unknown. The data are from a study of cytomegalovirus exposure and HLA in healthy donors. Findings and limits, study-wide: The study recorded 150 to 200 TCR beta chains that were cytomegalovirus-associated.

Assay: immunoSEQ multiplex PCR; the TCRdb copy retains only in-frame clones and omits some. The sample has around 100,000 clones; 85% are singletons. Separation from the roughly 670-subject first cohort characterized the approximately 120-subject validation cohort, to which the donors belonged. The CDR3 covers 14 residues. The germline gives CDR1 SQVTM, CDR2 ANQGSEA. V was pared by 4 bases and J by 0 bases, with 12 bases between. Sequenced sample: PBMCs. The chain links TRBV29-1 to TRBJ1-1; D perhaps matches TRBD1 (5 bases). The receptor's source is a man aged 18-30 years in good health and CMV-seropositive. This chain's CDR3 is CSVATVSMNTEAFF. The CDR3 region has the DNA TGCAGCGTTGCGACAGTTTCTATGAACACTGAAGCTTTCTTT. The full variable domain, rest sourced from reference TRBV29-1 and TRBJ1-1, is SAVISQKPSRDICQRGTSLTIQCQVDSQVTMMFWYRQQPGQSLTLIATANQGSEATYESGFVIDKFPISRPNLTFSTLTVSNMSPEDSSIYLCSVATVSMNTEAFFGQGTRLTVV.